This T cell receptor (beta chain) was recorded in a study of cytomegalovirus exposure and HLA in healthy donors. General study points: According to a subsequent analysis, TCR clusters from the first cohort were inclined to appear together in the 120 validation repertoires. High specificity and sensitivity for cytomegalovirus status were reported for the classifier. Researchers reported that a few CMV-associated chains were confirmed in vitro as CMV antigen-specific.

Repertoires were generated with immunoSEQ multiplex PCR, while TCRdb's copy carries only in-frame clones and drops some. The table lists 260,000 or so clones, approximately 87% of them singletons. With regard to this clone: The target antigen is unknown.

V dropped 6 bases and J dropped 3; count of bases not matched to a gene: 8. This CDR3 is 15 amino acids long. Germline loops: CDR1 MDHEN, CDR2 SYDVKM. What was sequenced was PBMCs. This sequence joins TRBV28 and TRBJ2-7; TRBD1 matches at 10 bases. The TCR comes from a man between 18 and 35 years old in good health and CMV-seronegative. CDR3: CASRSTGGKGYEQYF. The CDR3, as DNA: TGTGCCAGCAGATCGACAGGGGGCAAGGGCTACGAGCAGTACTTC.